The present TCR beta chain was sequenced within a study of shared clonotypes between healthy human individuals. Some clones are missing from TCRdb's copy, which holds only in-frame ones; the method was immunoSEQ multiplex PCR. The data show over 1.4 million clones, with about 96% seen just once and approximately 1.2% held by the top ten. Remarks on this clone: Its target is not known.

Trimming took 7 bases from V and 9 from J; bases not matched to a gene: 15. The CDR3 has 17 residues. The germline gives CDR1 SNHLY, CDR2 FYNNEI. Study-wide points: Some naive CD4 clonotypes, 4% to 6%, turned up in common across several donors.

This receptor was obtained from a man younger than 40 in good health. The rearrangement links TRBV2 to TRBJ2-1, with 13 bases identical to TRBD2. What was sequenced was naive CD4+ T cells sorted from blood. Regarding subset: CD45RA+ positively selected. The CDR3 nucleotides read TGTGCCAGCAAGGAGGGAACTAGCGGGAGGGCCCGTACTGAGCAGTTCTTC. This gives the protein CASKEGTSGRARTEQFF.